Reported below is one TCR beta chain. Trimming removed 2 bases at V and 6 bases at J, with 8 bases between. The CDR3 extends over 13 amino acids. The germline V gene has CDR1 SGDLS and CDR2 YYNGEE. Only in-frame clones appear in the TCRdb table, and some are missing; sequencing was by immunoSEQ multiplex PCR. The repertoire includes around 250,000 clones, roughly 86% of them detected once, and around 1.5% sits in the top ten. These data belong to a study of blood T cell repertoires in COVID-19. This sequence originates from a woman aged 55-75 years who had recovered from COVID-19. Specimen: peripheral blood. The chain has TRBV9 and TRBJ1-4; D might be TRBD1 (5 bases). The chain's CDR3 is CASSVETDEKLFF. CDR3 DNA: TGTGCCAGCAGCGTCGAGACAGATGAAAAACTGTTTTTT.